These T cell receptor beta chains were read from a single sample in a study of sequential checkpoint blockade in melanoma. The repertoire was sequenced with immunoSEQ multiplex PCR; TCRdb's copy has only in-frame clones and lacks some. The sample comprises 25,000 to 30,000 clones, approximately 86% of which are singletons, and 17% rests with the top ten. Specimen: CD8+ T cells sorted from blood (inferred from file names), collected from a patient given nivolumab and ipilimumab in sequence. These receptors all stem from a human donor with melanoma. The CDR3 runs from the conserved cysteine through the conserved F or W. D genes are given only for firm matches. Expanded clones get a size class; other rows say once, few or many, or leave the size out.

TRBV21-1	TRBJ1-5	few	-	TGTGCCAGCAGCAGGGGCCGGGTAAGGGGGGGTCAGCCCCAGCATTTT	CASSRGRVRGGQPQHF
TRBV4-3	TRBJ1-2	-	TRBD1	TGCGCCAGCAGCCAAGATCCGGGGACAGGGTTTGCGTATGGCTACACCTTC	CASSQDPGTGFAYGYTF
TRBV27	TRBJ2-7	once	-	TGTGCCAGCAGTTTCTTTAGGGGTTCCTACGAGCAGTACTTC	CASSFFRGSYEQYF
TRBV2	TRBJ1-2	-	-	TGTGCCAGCAGTGAAAACAAGGACCCAAGGAGGGGCTACACCTTC	CASSENKDPRRGYTF
TRBV28	TRBJ2-7	-	TRBD1	TGTGCCAGCAGCCCCGAGGGACAGGGGGTATTCTACGAGCAGTACTTC	CASSPEGQGVFYEQYF
TRBV11-2	TRBJ2-7	-	-	TGTGCCAGCAGCTTAGAGGCGGACACCCGATGGGAGCAGTACTTC	CASSLEADTRWEQYF
TRBV5-1	TRBJ2-7	few	TRBD1	TGCGCCAGCAGCCCCGGGACAGATTTTTACGAGCAGTACTTC	CASSPGTDFYEQYF
TRBV4-2	TRBJ2-3	once	TRBD2	TGTGCCAGCAGCCAAGAATGGCGGGGGGCATCAGATACGCAGTATTTT	CASSQEWRGASDTQYF
TRBV7-6	TRBJ2-5	-	TRBD2	TGTGCCAGCAGCTTAAGGACTAGCGGGGGGACTGAGACCCAGTACTTC	CASSLRTSGGTETQYF
TRBV29-1	TRBJ2-1	-	-	TGCAGCGTTGAATTGACTAGGGCCTCCTACAATGAGCAGTTCTTC	CSVELTRASYNEQFF
TRBV27	TRBJ1-5	-	-	TGTGCCAGCAAGGGTCAGGGTAGCAATCAGCCCCAGCATTTT	CASKGQGSNQPQHF
TRBV7-9	TRBJ2-2	few	TRBD1	TGTGCCAGCAGCCACACAGGGGGCGCAGACACCGGGGAGCTGTTTTTT	CASSHTGGADTGELFF
TRBV27	TRBJ2-3	once	TRBD1	TGTGCCAGCAGCCGACAGGGGATAAGCACAGATACGCAGTATTTT	CASSRQGISTDTQYF
TRBV7-3	TRBJ2-3	-	-	TGTGCCAGCAGCGCCGTAGGGGGATGGACAGATACGCAGTATTTT	CASSAVGGWTDTQYF
TRBV9	TRBJ2-7	-	-	TGTGCCAGCAGCGTAGCGGCTAGCGAGGTCTACGAGCAGTACTTC	CASSVAASEVYEQYF
TRBV9	TRBJ2-3	-	TRBD2	TGTGCCAGCAGAGCCGGGACTAGCGGGAGGGCGACAGATACGCAGTATTTT	CASRAGTSGRATDTQYF
TRBV7-6	TRBJ2-1	-	TRBD2	TGTGCCAGCAGCCCTCAGGGCGGGGGGGACCCCTTCTTC	CASSPQGGGDPFF
TRBV19	TRBJ2-1	-	-	TGTGCCAGTAGGGACCGGACCACAGGGCATGAGCAGTTCTTC	CASRDRTTGHEQFF
TRBV7-9	TRBJ2-6	-	TRBD1	TGTGCCAGCACGATGACCGGGACAGCCTCTGGGGCCAACGTCCTGACTTTC	CASTMTGTASGANVLTF
TRBV29-1	TRBJ2-1	-	TRBD2	TGCAGCGTTGTCAAGCGGGAGGTGATCAATGAGCAGTTCTTC	CSVVKREVINEQFF
TRBV15	TRBJ1-3	-	-	TGTGCCACCAGCAGAGGGGCCTCTTTTGCCGGAAACACCATATATTTT	CATSRGASFAGNTIYF
TRBV6-5	TRBJ2-1	-	-	TGTGCCAGCCAAGAGAATAAATTGGAGCAGTTCTTC	CASQENKLEQFF
TRBV9	TRBJ2-5	-	TRBD2	TGTGCCAGCAGCGGAGGGAGCGGGGTAGAGACCCAGTACTTC	CASSGGSGVETQYF
TRBV29-1	TRBJ2-3	-	TRBD1	TGCAGCGCTGTTGGACAGGGGACGCAGTATTTT	CSAVGQGTQYF
TRBV6-5	TRBJ2-1	-	TRBD1	TGTGCCAGCAGTTACCCCGACAGGGGTGAGCAGTTCTTC	CASSYPDRGEQFF
TRBV7-3	TRBJ2-7	-	TRBD1	TGTGCCAGCAGCTTAGGACAGGGAGACGGCTACGAGCAGTACTTC	CASSLGQGDGYEQYF